This T cell receptor (beta chain) was sequenced in a study of blood T cell repertoires in COVID-19. For the study at large: The origin of the acute and convalescent COVID-19 samples was the United States, Italy and Spain.

Using immunoSEQ multiplex PCR, the repertoire was profiled, and TCRdb retains in-frame clones only, with some absent. The sample includes around 430,000 clones, around 88% of them seen just once. CDR3 size: 13 residues. V lost 4 bases, J lost 5 bases, and 11 bases lay in between. The germline V gene has CDR1 MNHEY and CDR2 SMNVEV (reference sequence). The chain has TRBV27 and TRBJ1-1; no reliable D call. This clonotype originated in a woman aged 45 to 65 with COVID-19, enrolled during active disease. The sequencing input was peripheral blood. The CDR3 is CASSSRTGTEAFF. The CDR3 DNA is TGTGCCAGCAGTTCACGCACGGGTACTGAAGCTTTCTTT.